What follows are 24 T cell receptor beta chains derived from one specimen sequenced in a study of cytomegalovirus exposure and HLA in healthy donors. The PCR employed 60 Vbeta primers together with 13 Jbeta primers. Sequencing was performed with immunoSEQ multiplex PCR; in TCRdb, only in-frame clones are kept and a portion is missing. The table has about 190,000 clones, about 80% seen once. Sequenced sample: PBMCs. The receptors were sampled from a woman aged 45-60 years in good health and CMV-seropositive.

The CDR3, as DNA: TGTGCCAGCAGCCGAAGCGGGGGCTCCTACAATGAGCAGTTCTTC. Protein: CASSRSGGSYNEQFF. V gene TRBV9 combines with J gene TRBJ2-1, with 8 bases aligning to TRBD2. This CDR3 contains 15 residues. CDR1 and CDR2 from the germline V gene are SGDLS and YYNGEE. V dropped 4 bases and J dropped 0; count of bases not matched to a gene: 3. Using reference TRBV9 and TRBJ2-1 for the parts outside the CDR3, the full variable domain is DSGVTQTPKHLITATGQRVTLRCSPRSGDLSVYWYQQSLDQGLQFLIQYYNGEERAKGNILERFSAQQFPDLHSELNLSSLELGDSALYFCASSRSGGSYNEQFFGPGTRLTVL.

The genes are TRBV23-1 and TRBJ2-3, with 7 bases identical to TRBD1. TRBV23-1 counts as an open reading frame of uncertain function. V was clipped by 5 bases and J by 2 bases; unmatched bases: 7. The CDR3 is 15 residues long. The CDR3: CASSKGGRATDTQYF. For the CDR3, the DNA is TGCGCCAGCAGTAAAGGGGGCAGGGCCACAGATACGCAGTATTTT.

The chain is built from TRBV5-1 and TRBJ2-2; 8 bases align to TRBD2. The CDR3 is made up of 16 amino acids. With V trimmed by 7 bases and J by 6 bases, 14 bases remained unmatched. In germline, CDR1 is SGHRS, CDR2 YFSETQ. The CDR3 nucleotides read TGCGCCAGCTCCGGGACTAGTGTTACCTCGGCCGGGGAGCTGTTTTTT. It specifies CASSGTSVTSAGELFF. Full variable domain (outside the CDR3, taken from reference TRBV5-1 and TRBJ2-2): KAGVTQTPRYLIKTRGQQVTLSCSPISGHRSVSWYQQTPGQGLQFLFEYFSETQRNKGNFPGRFSGRQFSNSRSEMNVSTLELGDSALYLCASSGTSVTSAGELFFGEGSRLTVL.

The chain uses TRBV19 and TRBJ2-7; D might be TRBD2 (5 bases). CDR1 LNHDA and CDR2 SQIVND come from the germline V gene (reference sequence). CDR3 length: 12 residues. The V and J ends lost 3 bases and 7 bases respectively, with 10 bases between them. CDR3 in DNA: TGTGCCAGTAGTATGGACGGGATGGAGCAGTACTTC. This translates into CASSMDGMEQYF.

The chain combines TRBV5-1 with TRBJ1-1, with 7 nucleotides matching TRBD1. Unmatched junction bases numbered 2, after V lost 0 bases and J lost 6 bases. Per the germline V gene, CDR1 is SGHRS and CDR2 is YFSETQ. CDR3 length: 13 residues. CDR3 sequence reads: CASSLGDSPEAFF. In DNA form, the CDR3 reads TGCGCCAGCAGCTTGGGGGACAGTCCTGAAGCTTTCTTT.

J is TRBJ1-1 and V is TRBV30; the D is unclear. CDR3 length: 13 amino acids. The V end lost 2 bases, the J end lost 5 bases, and 12 bases lay between the germline ends. Per germline, CDR1 GTSNPN and CDR2 SVGIG (reference sequence). CDR3 region: CAWSHRGPTEAFF. CDR3 coding DNA: TGTGCCTGGAGTCACAGAGGGCCAACTGAAGCTTTCTTT.

The chain couples TRBV6-5 to TRBJ2-5; TRBD1 matches 8 bases. The DNA end is a closer match to TRBJ2-7, so the J assignment may be wrong. Looked up from germline, CDR1 is MNHEY and CDR2 is SVGAGI. This CDR3 region has 16 residues. The CDR3 loop is CASSYHKDRVSYEQYF. For the CDR3, the DNA is TGTGCCAGCAGTTACCACAAGGACAGGGTGAGCTACGAGCAGTACTTC.

This CDR3 reads CASSIRAEAFF. The CDR3, as DNA: TGTGCCAGTAGTATCCGCGCAGAAGCTTTCTTT. This chain links TRBV19 with TRBJ1-1, with D unresolved. The germline CDR1 and CDR2 sequences are LNHDA and SQIVND (reference sequence). The V end was cut by 3 bases, the J end by 8 bases, with 7 bases between. The CDR3 is made up of 11 amino acids.

V and J are TRBV7-6 and TRBJ1-1; TRBD1 agrees at 7 bases. The V gene's germline CDR1 is SGHVS and CDR2 FNYEAQ. Germline trimming cut 5 bases from V and 4 bases from J; bases unmatched to any gene: 10. The CDR3 loop spans 15 amino acids. CDR3 amino acids: CASSASMTGRTEAFF. The CDR3 nucleotides are TGTGCCAGCAGCGCCAGTATGACAGGGCGCACTGAAGCTTTCTTT.

The chain recombines TRBV2 with TRBJ1-5; 9 bases align to TRBD1. Germline assignment: CDR1 SNHLY and CDR2 FYNNEI. J gave up 4 bases and V 4 bases, and 8 bases lay outside the gene matches. CDR3 length: 16 residues. The CDR3 spells CASSGPGTGRNQPQHF. The CDR3 bases are TGTGCCAGCAGTGGCCCCGGGACAGGGAGGAATCAGCCCCAGCATTTT.

The chain carries TRBV28 and TRBJ2-3, with TRBD1 matching 10 bases. The CDR3 is 13 residues long. The V segment lost 8 bases and the J segment 3 bases; nucleotides outside the gene matches: 2. Germline values: CDR1 MDHEN, CDR2 SYDVKM. The CDR3 bases are TGTGCCAGCGGACAGGGGGAGACAGATACGCAGTATTTT. It yields the protein CASGQGETDTQYF.

The chain couples TRBV4-2 to TRBJ2-7, with 7 bases aligning to TRBD1. Germline V gene sequence: CDR1 LGHNA, CDR2 YNFKEQ. V lost 4 bases to trimming and J lost 1 base; unmatched junction nucleotides: 4. This CDR3 region has 14 residues. Here the CDR3 reads CASSPGTASYEQYF. In nucleotides, the CDR3 is TGTGCCAGCAGCCCCGGGACAGCTTCCTACGAGCAGTACTTC.

V usage is TRBV7-2 and J usage is TRBJ1-4; D might be TRBD1 (6 bases). This CDR3 is 14 amino acids long. Germline V gives CDR1 SGHTA, CDR2 FQGNSA. The germline V and J ends were trimmed by 5 bases and 8 bases, with 15 bases remaining between them. In DNA form, the CDR3 reads TGTGCCAGCAGCCCCGGGGGGGGCTACGAAAAACTGTTTTTT. Its translation is CASSPGGGYEKLFF.

In DNA form, the CDR3 reads TGTGCCAGCAGCAGGCGCGGGGCGCGGGGTGGGGCCAACGTCCTGACTTTC. This codes for CASSRRGARGGANVLTF. The J gene is TRBJ2-6, the V gene TRBV7-2; D is perhaps TRBD2 (6 bases). V lost 5 bases, J lost 3 bases, and 17 bases lay in between. Germline CDR1 and CDR2: SGHTA and FQGNSA. CDR3 size: 17 residues.

This clone has only one observation. V gene TRBV27 combines with J gene TRBJ1-5; TRBD1 aligns across 10 bases. CDR1 is MNHEY, CDR2 SMNVEV, per germline (reference sequence). V shed 5 bases, J shed 3 bases, and the junction held 19 bases outside the gene matches. CDR3 length equals 20 residues. The CDR3 protein is CASSPATGGGPTGINQPQHF. The DNA of the CDR3 is TGTGCCAGCAGTCCCGCGACAGGGGGCGGACCCACGGGGATCAATCAGCCCCAGCATTTT.

Points on this clone: Compared with germline, one end of the junction differs, possibly owing to a read error. The chain combines TRBV7-7 with TRBJ2-3, with TRBD1 matching 8 bases. Germline V gives CDR1 SSHAT, CDR2 FNYEAQ (reference sequence). The CDR3 length is 14 residues. Here the CDR3 DNA reads TGTGCTAGCAGCCAGGACAGGGCCACAGATACGCAGTATTTT. This codes for CASSQDRATDTQYF.

The chain recombines TRBV5-8 with TRBJ2-3, with 10 bases matching TRBD1. Germline loops: CDR1 SGHTS, CDR2 YDEGEE. The CDR3 covers 15 residues. Trimming removed 2 bases from V and 3 bases from J; junction bases left unmatched: 3. The CDR3 DNA reads TGTGCCAGCAGCTTTGGGACAGGGGCTACAGATACGCAGTATTTT. Translating gives CASSFGTGATDTQYF.

This sequence joins TRBV19 and TRBJ2-5; 9 bases are shared with TRBD2. V lost 9 bases to trimming and J lost 5 bases; unmatched junction nucleotides: 10. Germline values: CDR1 LNHDA, CDR2 SQIVND (reference sequence). The CDR3 covers 14 residues. This CDR3 reads CASIGGGAGETQYF. Here the CDR3 DNA reads TGTGCCAGCATAGGCGGGGGGGCAGGGGAGACCCAGTACTTC.

As regards this clone: The junction differs from germline at one of its ends, possibly a read error. V and J are TRBV6-1 and TRBJ2-7, with unresolved D. This CDR3 comprises 9 residues. CDR1 MNHNS and CDR2 SASEGT come from the germline V gene. CDR3 protein: CASSEKTGF. CDR3 nucleotide sequence: TGTGCCAGCAGCGAAAAGACGGGCTTC.

V gene TRBV9 combines with J gene TRBJ2-7, with 7 bases lining up with TRBD2. V lost 0 bases, J lost 7 bases, and 13 bases stayed unmatched. The CDR3 sequence is 16 residues long. Germline lookup yields CDR1 SGDLS and CDR2 YYNGEE. CDR3 in amino acids: CASSVVISGTSREQYF. The CDR3 nucleotides read TGTGCCAGCAGCGTAGTAATAAGCGGGACCAGTAGAGAGCAGTACTTC.

The rearrangement links TRBV5-4 to TRBJ1-2; D possibly corresponds to TRBD1 (6 bases). The V gene lost 2 bases and the J gene lost 7 bases, with 12 bases spanning the gap. Germline V gene data show CDR1 as SGHNT and CDR2 as YYREEE (reference sequence). This CDR3 spans 13 amino acids. The CDR3 DNA sequence: TGTGCCAGCAGCTTCCCAGGGGTTGCTGGCTACACCTTC. Amino acid sequence: CASSFPGVAGYTF.

The genes are TRBV10-2 and TRBJ1-2, with 10 bases that match TRBD1. The V gene end was trimmed by 6 bases and the J gene end by 8 bases; junction bases not matched to a gene: 3. Germline CDR1 reads WSHSY; CDR2 reads SAAADI. The CDR3 is made up of 12 amino acids. CDR3 sequence reads: CASRRQGAGYTF. CDR3 nucleotide sequence: TGCGCCAGCAGGAGACAGGGGGCGGGCTACACCTTC.

This chain joins TRBV6-5 and TRBJ2-1, with TRBD2 identical over 13 bases. CDR3 length: 15 residues. V trimming: 4 bases; J trimming: 7 bases; junction bases outside the gene matches: 4. Germline V gene data show CDR1 as MNHEY and CDR2 as SVGAGI. The CDR3 spells CASSFPGLAGNEQFF. In DNA form, the CDR3 reads TGTGCCAGCAGTTTCCCGGGACTAGCGGGGAATGAGCAGTTCTTC.

This clone was seen a few times. The rearrangement uses TRBV27 and TRBJ1-1, with 7 bases aligning to TRBD1. V was clipped by 6 bases and J by 4 bases; unmatched bases: 11. The CDR3 extends over 15 amino acids. The V gene's germline CDR1 is MNHEY and CDR2 SMNVEV (reference sequence). CDR3 bases: TGTGCCAGCAGCTCCCATTCGGCAGGGGGCACTGAAGCTTTCTTT. It encodes CASSSHSAGGTEAFF.